This section outlines one TCR beta chain sequence together with its context. The source of the sample is a study of shared clonotypes between healthy human individuals. About the study: Each donor contributed plates that comprised three CD4 naive, three CD4 memory, two CD8 naive and one CD8 memory.

J lost 6 bases, V lost 1 base, and 0 bases had no gene match. The length of the CDR3 is 12 residues. Germline V CDR1 and CDR2: SGHDT, YYEEEE. CD4+ cells underwent separation, giving CD45RA+ naive and CD45RA-negative memory subsets. The table came from immunoSEQ multiplex PCR; TCRdb's copy has only in-frame clones and leaves some out. The sample lists 2 million to 2.5 million clones, around 95% occurring once. This chain uses TRBV5-6 with TRBJ1-2; 7 bases align to TRBD1. The sequenced sample was naive CD4+ T cells sorted from blood. The sample's subset: CD45RA+ positively selected. The TCR originated in a man aged 18 to 29 in good health. CDR3 nucleotides: TGTGCCAGCAGCTTGCAGGGGGATGGCTACACCTTC. Protein: CASSLQGDGYTF.